This TCR beta chain was sequenced for a study of T cell responses to AZD1222 COVID-19 vaccine. Study overall: Pooling of second doses given at about 4 or about 12 weeks was done.

The germline V gene encodes CDR1 SGHVS and CDR2 FQNEAQ. V shed 2 bases and J shed 9 bases, with 14 bases lying between them. The CDR3 has 15 residues. Profiling relied on immunoSEQ multiplex PCR, and the TCRdb table lists in-frame clones only, not all of them. The table shows roughly 100,000 clones, with about 89% occurring only once. This clone was found once. The sequence was collected from an adult in good health. The chain joins TRBV7-8 to TRBJ1-6; D is undetermined. Material: peripheral blood, obtained on day 0 of AZD1222 vaccination. The CDR3 is CASSLSDDEFSPLHF. The CDR3 DNA reads TGTGCCAGCAGCTTATCCGACGACGAATTTTCACCCCTCCACTTT.